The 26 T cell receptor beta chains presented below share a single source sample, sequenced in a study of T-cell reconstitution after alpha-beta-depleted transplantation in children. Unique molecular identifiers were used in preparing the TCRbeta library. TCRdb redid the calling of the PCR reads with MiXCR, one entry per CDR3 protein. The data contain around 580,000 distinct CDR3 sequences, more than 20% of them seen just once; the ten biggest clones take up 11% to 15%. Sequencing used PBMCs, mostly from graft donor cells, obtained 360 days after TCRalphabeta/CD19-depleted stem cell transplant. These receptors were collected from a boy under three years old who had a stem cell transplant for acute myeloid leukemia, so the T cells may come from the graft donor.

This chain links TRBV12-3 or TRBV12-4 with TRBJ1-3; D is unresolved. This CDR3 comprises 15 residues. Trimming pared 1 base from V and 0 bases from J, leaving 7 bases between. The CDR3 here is CASSLGTVSGNTIYF. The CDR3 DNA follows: TGTGCCAGCAGTTTAGGGACCGTCTCTGGAAACACCATATATTTT.

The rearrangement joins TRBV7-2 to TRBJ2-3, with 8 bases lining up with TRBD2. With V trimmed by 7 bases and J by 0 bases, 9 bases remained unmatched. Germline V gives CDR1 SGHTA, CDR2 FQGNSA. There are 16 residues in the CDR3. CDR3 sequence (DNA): TGTGCCAGCATCAGAGGCGGGGGGCAAAGCACAGATACGCAGTATTTT. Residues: CASIRGGGQSTDTQYF.

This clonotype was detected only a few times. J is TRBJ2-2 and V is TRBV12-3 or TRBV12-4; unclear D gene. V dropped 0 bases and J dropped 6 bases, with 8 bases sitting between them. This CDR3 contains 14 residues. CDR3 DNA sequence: TGTGCCAGCAGTTTAGCGAGGTTACCCGGGGAGCTGTTTTTT. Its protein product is CASSLARLPGELFF.

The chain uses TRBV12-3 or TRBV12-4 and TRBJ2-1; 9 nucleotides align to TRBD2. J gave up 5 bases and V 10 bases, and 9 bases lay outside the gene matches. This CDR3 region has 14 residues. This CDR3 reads CATGRGGLDNEQFF. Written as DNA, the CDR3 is TGTGCCACGGGGCGGGGGGGCCTTGACAATGAGCAGTTCTTC.

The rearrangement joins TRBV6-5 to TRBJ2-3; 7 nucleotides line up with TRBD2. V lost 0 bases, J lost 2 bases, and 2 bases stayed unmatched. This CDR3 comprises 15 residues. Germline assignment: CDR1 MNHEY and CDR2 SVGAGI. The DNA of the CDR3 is TGTGCCAGCAGTTACTCTGGGACTACCACAGATACGCAGTATTTT. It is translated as CASSYSGTTTDTQYF.

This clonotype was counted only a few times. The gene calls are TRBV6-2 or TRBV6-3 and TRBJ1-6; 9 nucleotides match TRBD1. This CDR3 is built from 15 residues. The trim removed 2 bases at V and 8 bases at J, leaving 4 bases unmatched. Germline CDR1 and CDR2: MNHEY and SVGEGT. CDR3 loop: CASSYDRGMDSPLHF. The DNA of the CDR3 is TGTGCCAGCAGTTACGACAGGGGGATGGATTCACCCCTCCACTTT.

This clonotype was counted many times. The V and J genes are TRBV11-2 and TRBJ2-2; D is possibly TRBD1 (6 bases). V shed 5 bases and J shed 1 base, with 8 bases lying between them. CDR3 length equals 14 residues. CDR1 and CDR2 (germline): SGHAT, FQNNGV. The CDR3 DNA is TGTGCCAGCAGCCGGGGACAGAACACCGGGGAGCTGTTTTTT. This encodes CASSRGQNTGELFF.

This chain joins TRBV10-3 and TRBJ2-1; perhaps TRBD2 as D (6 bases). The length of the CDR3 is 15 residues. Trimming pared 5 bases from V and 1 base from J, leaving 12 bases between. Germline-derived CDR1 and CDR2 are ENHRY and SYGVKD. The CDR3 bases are TGTGCCATCAGTCAGAGGGAGGAATCCTACAATGAGCAGTTCTTC. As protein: CAISQREESYNEQFF.

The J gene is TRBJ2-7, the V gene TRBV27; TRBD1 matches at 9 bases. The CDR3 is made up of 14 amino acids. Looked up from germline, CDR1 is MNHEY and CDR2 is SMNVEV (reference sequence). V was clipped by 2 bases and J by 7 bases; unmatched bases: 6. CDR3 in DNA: TGTGCCAGCAGTTTAAGACAGGGGGTGAGAGAGCAGTACGTC. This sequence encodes CASSLRQGVREQYV.

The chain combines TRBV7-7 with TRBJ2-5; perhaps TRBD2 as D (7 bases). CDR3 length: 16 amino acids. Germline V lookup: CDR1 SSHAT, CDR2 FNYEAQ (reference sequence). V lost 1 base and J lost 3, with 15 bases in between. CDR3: CASSLGSAGAKETQYF. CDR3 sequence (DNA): TGTGCCAGCAGCTTAGGATCGGCGGGGGCTAAAGAGACCCAGTACTTC. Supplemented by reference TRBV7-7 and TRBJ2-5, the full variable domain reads GAGVSQSPRYKVTKRGQDVTLRCDPISSHATLYWYQQALGQGPEFLTYFNYEAQPDKSGLPSDRFSAERPEGSISTLTIQRTEQRDSAMYRCASSLGSAGAKETQYFGPGTRLLVL.

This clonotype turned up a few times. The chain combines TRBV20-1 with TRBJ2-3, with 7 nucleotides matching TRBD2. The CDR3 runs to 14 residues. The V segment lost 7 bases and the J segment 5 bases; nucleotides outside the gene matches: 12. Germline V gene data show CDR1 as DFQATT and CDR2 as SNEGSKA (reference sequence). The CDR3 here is CSVPPRRGRDTQYF. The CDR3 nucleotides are TGCAGTGTCCCACCCAGGCGGGGGAGAGATACGCAGTATTTT.

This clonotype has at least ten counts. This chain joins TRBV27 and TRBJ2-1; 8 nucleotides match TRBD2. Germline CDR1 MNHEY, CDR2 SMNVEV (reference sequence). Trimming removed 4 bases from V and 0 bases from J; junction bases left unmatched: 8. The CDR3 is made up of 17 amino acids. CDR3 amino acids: CASSSPRGGSSYNEQFF. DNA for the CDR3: TGTGCCAGCAGTTCCCCCCGCGGGGGGAGCTCCTACAATGAGCAGTTCTTC.

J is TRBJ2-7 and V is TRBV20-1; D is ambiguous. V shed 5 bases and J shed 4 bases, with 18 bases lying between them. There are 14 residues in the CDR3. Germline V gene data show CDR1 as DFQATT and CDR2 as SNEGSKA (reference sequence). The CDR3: CSASAPPADYEQYV. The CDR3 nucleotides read TGCAGTGCTTCAGCGCCACCTGCGGATTACGAGCAGTACGTC.

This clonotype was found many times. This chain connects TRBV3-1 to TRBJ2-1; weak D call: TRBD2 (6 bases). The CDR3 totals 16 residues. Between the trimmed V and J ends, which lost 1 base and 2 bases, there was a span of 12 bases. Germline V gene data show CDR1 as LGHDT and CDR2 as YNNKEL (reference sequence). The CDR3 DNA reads TGTGCCAGCAGCCAAGTCGAACTAGCCACCTACAATGAGCAGTTCTTC. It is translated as CASSQVELATYNEQFF.

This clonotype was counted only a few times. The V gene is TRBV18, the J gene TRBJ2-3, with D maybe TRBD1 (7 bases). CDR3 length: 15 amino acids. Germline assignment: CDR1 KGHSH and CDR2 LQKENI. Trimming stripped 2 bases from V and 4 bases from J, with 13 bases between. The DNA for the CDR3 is TGTGCCAGCTCACCATTGGAGGGGGCCCCAGATACGCAGTATTTT. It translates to CASSPLEGAPDTQYF.

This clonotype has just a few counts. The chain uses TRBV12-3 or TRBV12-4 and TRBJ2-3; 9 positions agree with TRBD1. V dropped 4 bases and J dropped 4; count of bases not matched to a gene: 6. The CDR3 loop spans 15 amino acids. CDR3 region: CASSWGQGGPDTQYF. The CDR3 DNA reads TGTGCCAGCAGTTGGGGACAGGGAGGACCAGATACGCAGTATTTT.

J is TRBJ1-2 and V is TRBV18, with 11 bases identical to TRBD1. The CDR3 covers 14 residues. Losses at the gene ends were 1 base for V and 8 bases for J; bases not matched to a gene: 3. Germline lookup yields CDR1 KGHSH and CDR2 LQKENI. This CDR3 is CASSPRTGGDGYTF. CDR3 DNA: TGTGCCAGCTCACCACGGACAGGGGGCGACGGCTACACCTTC. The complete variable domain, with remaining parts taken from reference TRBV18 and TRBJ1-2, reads NAGVMQNPRHLVRRRGQEARLRCSPMKGHSHVYWYRQLPEEGLKFMVYLQKENIIDESGMPKERFSAEFPKEGPSILRIQQVVRGDSAAYFCASSPRTGGDGYTFGSGTRLTVV.

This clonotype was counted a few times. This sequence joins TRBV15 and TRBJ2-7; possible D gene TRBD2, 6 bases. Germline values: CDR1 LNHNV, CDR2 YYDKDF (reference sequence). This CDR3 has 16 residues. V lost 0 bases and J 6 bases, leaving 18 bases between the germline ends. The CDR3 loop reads CATSRDRVGAGGEQYV. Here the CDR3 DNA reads TGTGCCACCAGCAGAGATCGGGTTGGGGCCGGGGGCGAGCAGTACGTC.

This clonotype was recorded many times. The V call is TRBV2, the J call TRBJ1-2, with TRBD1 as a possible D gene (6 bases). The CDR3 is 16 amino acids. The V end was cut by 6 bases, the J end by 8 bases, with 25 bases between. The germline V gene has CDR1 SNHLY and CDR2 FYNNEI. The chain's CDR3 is CASSLTPKDSLGGYTF. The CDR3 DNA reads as TGTGCCAGCAGCCTCACCCCAAAGGACAGTCTAGGCGGCTACACCTTC.

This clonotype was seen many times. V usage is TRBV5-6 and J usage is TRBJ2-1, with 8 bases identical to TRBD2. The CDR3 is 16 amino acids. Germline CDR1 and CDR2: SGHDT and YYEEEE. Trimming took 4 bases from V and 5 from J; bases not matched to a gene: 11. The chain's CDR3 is CASSAPGLGGNNEQFF. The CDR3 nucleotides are TGTGCCAGCAGCGCCCCGGGACTAGGGGGGAACAATGAGCAGTTCTTC.

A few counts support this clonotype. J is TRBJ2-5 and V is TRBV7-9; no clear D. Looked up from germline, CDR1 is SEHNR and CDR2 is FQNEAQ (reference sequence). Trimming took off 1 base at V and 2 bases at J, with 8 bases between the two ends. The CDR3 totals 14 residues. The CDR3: CASSLVQPQETQYF. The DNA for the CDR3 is TGTGCCAGCAGCTTAGTACAGCCACAAGAGACCCAGTACTTC.

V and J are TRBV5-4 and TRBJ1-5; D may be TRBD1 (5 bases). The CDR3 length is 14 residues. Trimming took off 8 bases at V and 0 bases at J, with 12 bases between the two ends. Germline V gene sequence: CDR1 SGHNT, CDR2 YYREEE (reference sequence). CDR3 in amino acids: CARSPQGSNQPQHF. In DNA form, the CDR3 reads TGTGCCAGGAGCCCTCAGGGTAGCAATCAGCCCCAGCATTTT.

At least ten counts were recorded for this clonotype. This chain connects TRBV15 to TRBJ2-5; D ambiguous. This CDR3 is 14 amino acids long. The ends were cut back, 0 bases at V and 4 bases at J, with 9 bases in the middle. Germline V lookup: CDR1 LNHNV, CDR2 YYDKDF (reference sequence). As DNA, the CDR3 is TGTGCCACCAGCAGAGATCGGGCCACAGAGACCCAGTACTTC. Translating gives CATSRDRATETQYF.

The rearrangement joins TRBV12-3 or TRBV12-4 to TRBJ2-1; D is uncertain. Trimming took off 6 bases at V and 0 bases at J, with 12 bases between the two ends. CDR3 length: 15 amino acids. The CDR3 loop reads CASRSTEYSYNEQFF. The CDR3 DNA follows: TGTGCCAGCAGATCTACAGAGTACTCCTACAATGAGCAGTTCTTC.

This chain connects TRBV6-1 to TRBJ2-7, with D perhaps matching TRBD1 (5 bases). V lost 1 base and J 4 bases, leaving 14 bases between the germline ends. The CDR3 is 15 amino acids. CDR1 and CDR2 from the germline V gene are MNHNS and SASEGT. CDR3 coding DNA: TGTGCCAGCAGTGAAGTGGTGACAGCCGCATACGAGCAGTACTTC. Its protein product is CASSEVVTAAYEQYF.

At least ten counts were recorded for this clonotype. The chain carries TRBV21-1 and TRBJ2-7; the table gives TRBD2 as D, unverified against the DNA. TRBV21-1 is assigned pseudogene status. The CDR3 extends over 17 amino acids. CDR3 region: CASSPGVGGRARGEQYV. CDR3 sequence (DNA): TGTGCCAGCAGCCCCGGGGTGGGAGGGCGAGCCCGTGGCGAGCAGTACGTC.